The 19 T cell receptor beta chains in this list originate from one sample, sequenced in a study of PD-L1 blockade in urothelial cancer. Here immunoSEQ multiplex PCR was the method, and the copy in TCRdb shows in-frame clones only, minus some. The sample lists about 32,000 clones, about 87% seen once, with 3.7% in the top ten. Sequences were derived from PBMCs, sampled around atezolizumab (anti-PD-L1) treatment. Every receptor here comes from a man aged 50 or older with urothelial cancer.

The CDR3 bases are TGCAGCGTTGGCTCGTCAGACAATGAGCAGTTCTTC. Amino acid sequence: CSVGSSDNEQFF. The chain links TRBV29-1 to TRBJ2-1; D is uncertain. CDR3 length equals 12 residues. Germline lookup yields CDR1 SQVTM and CDR2 ANQGSEA. Trimming stripped 4 bases from V and 5 bases from J, with 9 bases between.

This chain connects TRBV5-6 to TRBJ2-3; 9 nucleotides line up with TRBD1. This CDR3 has 16 residues. Germline V gene sequence: CDR1 SGHDT, CDR2 YYEEEE. V was pared by 0 bases and J by 0 bases, with 2 bases of the junction left unmatched. As DNA, the CDR3 is TGTGCCAGCAGCTTGGGGGACAGGGTGAGCACAGATACGCAGTATTTT. It yields the protein CASSLGDRVSTDTQYF.

The count of this clone is one. The chain has TRBV5-8 and TRBJ2-1; TRBD2 matches at 9 bases. Germline V gene sequence: CDR1 SGHTS, CDR2 YDEGEE. This CDR3 is built from 17 residues. Trimming cost V 4 bases and J 4 bases; bases outside gene matches: 12. In DNA, the CDR3 is TGTGCCAGCAGCGAGGGGATAGCGGGAGCAGCTTACAATGAGCAGTTCTTC. It is translated as CASSEGIAGAAYNEQFF.

V gene TRBV25-1 combines with J gene TRBJ2-7; D not resolved. CDR3 length: 15 residues. V was clipped by 2 bases and J by 3 bases, with 14 bases between them. CDR1 MGHDK and CDR2 SYGVNS come from the germline V gene. CDR3 sequence: CASSEAVAPLYEQYF. CDR3 DNA sequence: TGTGCCAGCAGTGAAGCAGTAGCCCCACTCTACGAGCAGTACTTC.

The genes are TRBV7-6 and TRBJ2-3, with D tentatively TRBD1 (5 bases). Trimming removed 0 bases from V and 6 bases from J, with 13 bases in between. Looked up from germline, CDR1 is SGHVS and CDR2 is FNYEAQ. The CDR3 is 15 amino acids. The CDR3, as DNA: TGTGCCAGCAGCTTAGCGGGCGGTGGGGCGGATACGCAGTATTTT. This sequence encodes CASSLAGGGADTQYF.

This sequence joins TRBV5-1 and TRBJ1-6; D perhaps matches TRBD1 (6 bases). The CDR3 totals 15 residues. The ends were cut back, 0 bases at V and 3 bases at J, with 7 bases in the middle. CDR1 and CDR2 from the germline V gene are SGHRS and YFSETQ. In DNA, the CDR3 is TGCGCCAGCAGCTTGGAAGGGGGCTATAATTCACCCCTCCACTTT. Its translation: CASSLEGGYNSPLHF.

Only a few counts were recorded for this clone. The V gene is TRBV4-2, the J gene TRBJ2-1, with TRBD2 identical over 9 bases. The CDR3 is 16 residues long. Trimming took 1 base from V and 5 from J; bases not matched to a gene: 6. CDR1 is LGHNA, CDR2 YNFKEQ, per germline. The CDR3 region has the DNA TGTGCCAGCAGCCAAGGATGGACTAGCGAACACAATGAGCAGTTCTTC. It specifies CASSQGWTSEHNEQFF.

The V call is TRBV5-5, the J call TRBJ1-4; maybe TRBD1 (6 bases). V was pared by 4 bases and J by 4 bases, with 11 bases between. The CDR3 loop spans 14 amino acids. Germline assignment: CDR1 SGHKS and CDR2 YYEKEE (reference sequence). Written as DNA, the CDR3 is TGTGCCAGCAGCCCGACAGGCCTTAATGAAAAACTGTTTTTT. Its translation is CASSPTGLNEKLFF. Looking up the rest from reference TRBV5-5 and TRBJ1-4 gives the full variable domain: DAGVTQSPTHLIKTRGQQVTLRCSPISGHKSVSWYQQVLGQGPQFIFQYYEKEERGRGNFPDRFSARQFPNYSSELNVNALLLGDSALYLCASSPTGLNEKLFFGSGTQLSVL.

V is TRBV10-1 and J is TRBJ2-2; the D is unclear. Trimming pared 4 bases from V and 5 bases from J, leaving 5 bases between. The CDR3 has 12 residues. Germline V gives CDR1 WNHNN, CDR2 SYGVQD (reference sequence). The CDR3 nucleotides read TGCGCCAGCAGTGCCGCGACCGGGGAGCTGTTTTTT. The encoded protein is CASSAATGELFF.

V and J are TRBV27 and TRBJ2-7; perhaps TRBD2 as D (6 bases). The CDR3 length is 18 residues. The V and J ends lost 5 bases and 3 bases respectively, with 26 bases between them. CDR1 is MNHEY, CDR2 SMNVEV, per germline (reference sequence). CDR3 region: CASSVGLPWGGKFYEQYF. DNA of the CDR3: TGTGCCAGCAGTGTAGGGCTCCCGTGGGGCGGGAAATTCTACGAGCAGTACTTC.

The rearrangement joins TRBV5-6 to TRBJ1-2; D perhaps matches TRBD1 (6 bases). The CDR3 covers 16 residues. Germline V gene sequence: CDR1 SGHDT, CDR2 YYEEEE. Trimming shortened V by 4 bases and J by 4 bases, and 20 bases separated the two germline ends. CDR3 nucleotide sequence: TGTGCCAGCAGCCCCAGGGGCCAGGGAGCTAGCTATGGCTACACCTTC. Translating it yields CASSPRGQGASYGYTF.

For the CDR3, the DNA is TGTGCCAGCCGGCCGCGGTCAGTACCAACTAATGAAAAACTGTTTTTT. Translation: CASRPRSVPTNEKLFF. The rearrangement joins TRBV6-6 to TRBJ1-4, with D uncertain. From germline, CDR1 is MNHNY and CDR2 SVGAGI (reference sequence). Trimming pared 8 bases from V and 0 bases from J, leaving 16 bases between. The CDR3 is made up of 16 amino acids.

This chain links TRBV28 with TRBJ1-1; 8 nucleotides agree with TRBD1. This CDR3 contains 12 residues. J lost 8 bases, V lost 7 bases, and 6 bases had no gene match. The germline V gene has CDR1 MDHEN and CDR2 SYDVKM. CDR3 sequence: CASTLDRVEAFF. Written as DNA, the CDR3 is TGTGCCAGCACCCTGGACAGGGTAGAAGCTTTCTTT.

Here the CDR3 reads CASSSRRGPQETQYF. For the CDR3, the DNA is TGCGCCAGCAGCTCTAGGCGGGGGCCCCAAGAGACCCAGTACTTC. This chain uses TRBV5-1 with TRBJ2-5; D might be TRBD2 (7 bases). In germline, CDR1 is SGHRS, CDR2 YFSETQ. V lost 3 bases to trimming and J lost 1 base, with 13 bases between them. The CDR3 length is 15 residues.

The genes are TRBV19 and TRBJ1-5, with unresolved D. CDR3 size: 15 residues. The V and J ends lost 8 bases and 6 bases respectively, with 20 bases between them. Germline V lookup: CDR1 LNHDA, CDR2 SQIVND (reference sequence). CDR3 loop: CASSRTVIGGQPQHF. DNA for the CDR3: TGTGCCAGTTCAAGAACGGTTATAGGAGGTCAGCCCCAGCATTTT.

The V and J genes are TRBV19 and TRBJ1-5; 7 bases align to TRBD1. This CDR3 comprises 16 residues. Germline CDR1 is LNHDA and CDR2 is SQIVND (reference sequence). With V trimmed by 3 bases and J by 1 base, 6 bases remained unmatched. CDR3 in DNA: TGTGCCAGTAGTATGCTGACAGGGAAAAGCAATCAGCCCCAGCATTTT. Its protein product is CASSMLTGKSNQPQHF.

The chain carries TRBV4-3 and TRBJ2-5; possibly TRBD1 for D (5 bases). Trimming shortened V by 4 bases and J by 0 bases, and 6 bases separated the two germline ends. This CDR3 contains 13 residues. The germline V gene has CDR1 LGHNA and CDR2 YSLEER. This CDR3 reads CASSRQNQETQYF. DNA for the CDR3: TGCGCCAGCAGCCGACAGAACCAAGAGACCCAGTACTTC.

This chain connects TRBV5-1 to TRBJ2-6; D perhaps matches TRBD2 (5 bases). Germline V CDR1 and CDR2: SGHRS, YFSETQ. The CDR3 contains 15 residues. V gave up 3 bases and J gave up 1 base, with 8 bases separating them. The CDR3 here is CASSSGVSGANVLTF. The CDR3 DNA follows: TGCGCCAGCAGCTCCGGGGTGTCTGGGGCCAACGTCCTGACTTTC.

This clone was seen more than once but under ten times. The rearrangement uses TRBV6-5 and TRBJ1-1; no definite D call. Trimming shortened V by 5 bases and J by 1 base, and 5 bases separated the two germline ends. The CDR3 loop spans 12 amino acids. Germline loops: CDR1 MNHEY, CDR2 SVGAGI. The CDR3 bases are TGTGCCAGCAGTACACAGAACACTGAAGCTTTCTTT. It encodes CASSTQNTEAFF.